The 26 T cell receptor beta chains listed next were all sequenced from one sample in a study of CD8+ T cells in alopecia areata. Extraction of RNA preceded its reverse transcription into cDNA, which served as the sequencing template. Assay used: immunoSEQ multiplex PCR; TCRdb lists only in-frame clones, some missing. The data show 200,000 to 250,000 clones, with around three fifths seen just once and over 0.4% held by the top ten. The material sequenced was CD4+ T cells sorted from blood, taken at week 0. The receptors were gathered from a human donor with alopecia areata.

Regarding this clone: The junction does not match germline at one end; this may be a read error. The V gene is TRBV29-1, the J gene TRBJ2-3, with D uncertain. This CDR3 is 13 amino acids long. Germline V gene data show CDR1 as SQVTM and CDR2 as ANQGSEA. As DNA, the CDR3 is TGCAGCCTTGAGACGGCTAGCACAGATACGCAGTATTTT. Amino acids: CSLETASTDTQYF.

The V gene is TRBV6-5, the J gene TRBJ1-1; TRBD1 is a possible D gene (6 bases). Germline V gene data show CDR1 as MNHEY and CDR2 as SVGAGI. CDR3 length: 13 residues. Trimming stripped 4 bases from V and 4 bases from J, with 10 bases between. The DNA for the CDR3 is TGTGCCAGCAGTTGGGAGGGGGGCACTGAAGCTTTCTTT. Encoded protein: CASSWEGGTEAFF.

The chain combines TRBV7-9 with TRBJ1-1; D is unclear. The CDR3 length is 16 residues. Trimming shortened V by 2 bases and J by 0 bases, and 13 bases separated the two germline ends. The germline V gene has CDR1 SEHNR and CDR2 FQNEAQ (reference sequence). The DNA for the CDR3 is TGTGCCAGCAGCTTAAAGGGTGGGATATTGAACACTGAAGCTTTCTTT. Amino acid sequence: CASSLKGGILNTEAFF.

V and J are TRBV5-1 and TRBJ2-6; no reliable D call. Trimming took 6 bases from V and 6 from J, leaving 13 bases between them. The V gene's germline CDR1 is SGHRS and CDR2 YFSETQ. The CDR3 covers 14 residues. This chain's CDR3 is CASKLGFEANVLTF. Here the CDR3 DNA reads TGCGCCAGCAAGTTGGGTTTTGAGGCCAACGTCCTGACTTTC.

The gene calls are TRBV5-4 and TRBJ2-7; 8 positions agree with TRBD1. The germline V gene encodes CDR1 SGHNT and CDR2 YYREEE (reference sequence). The CDR3 is 15 amino acids. V trimming: 2 bases; J trimming: 3 bases; junction bases outside the gene matches: 7. The CDR3 DNA reads TGTGCCAGCAGCTTCCGCGGACAGGGACACTACGAGCAGTACTTC. Translation: CASSFRGQGHYEQYF.

The chain has TRBV30 and TRBJ1-6; TRBD1 might be the D (6 bases). V was cut by 2 bases and J by 0 bases, with 8 bases left in between. This CDR3 contains 15 residues. Per germline, CDR1 GTSNPN and CDR2 SVGIG (reference sequence). In nucleotides, the CDR3 is TGTGCCTGGAGTCCACAGGGCTCCTATAATTCACCCCTCCACTTT. Its translation: CAWSPQGSYNSPLHF.

The CDR3 coding sequence is TGCGCCAGCGGACAGGGCGTCTCCTACGAGCAGTACTTC. Translation: CASGQGVSYEQYF. This rearrangement joins TRBV5-1 to TRBJ2-7; TRBD1 matches at 8 bases. Germline trimming cut 7 bases from V and 0 bases from J; bases unmatched to any gene: 3. Germline CDR1 reads SGHRS; CDR2 reads YFSETQ. The CDR3 sequence is 13 residues long.

The chain employs TRBV29-1 and TRBJ2-1, with 7 bases identical to TRBD1. CDR3 size: 14 residues. Germline CDR1 reads SQVTM; CDR2 reads ANQGSEA. V shed 7 bases, J shed 5 bases, and the junction held 11 bases outside the gene matches. The CDR3: CSGMTGPGNNEQFF. In DNA, the CDR3 is TGCAGCGGAATGACAGGGCCAGGAAACAATGAGCAGTTCTTC.

The chain has TRBV7-9 and TRBJ2-4; TRBD2 might be the D (6 bases). V was shortened by 4 bases and J by 2 bases, with 18 bases between the two germline ends. CDR3 length: 17 residues. Germline-derived CDR1 and CDR2 are SEHNR and FQNEAQ (reference sequence). Here the CDR3 DNA reads TGTGCCAGCAGCTCCACCGGGGGTGTCCGTACCAAAAACATTCAGTACTTC. Its translation: CASSSTGGVRTKNIQYF.

DNA for the CDR3: TGTGCCAGCAGCTTGGATCCAGGAGAAACCCAGTACTTC. It translates to CASSLDPGETQYF. The rearrangement joins TRBV5-4 to TRBJ2-5; D gene uncertain. The CDR3 runs to 13 residues. Germline CDR1 and CDR2: SGHNT and YYREEE (reference sequence). V lost 0 bases, J lost 8 bases, and 11 bases lay in between.

The chain uses TRBV6-6 and TRBJ1-1; no clear D gene. This CDR3 comprises 11 residues. Per germline, CDR1 MNHNY and CDR2 SVGAGI (reference sequence). V gave up 5 bases and J gave up 2 bases, with 3 bases separating them. CDR3 DNA sequence: TGTGCCAGCAGTGACAACACTGAAGCTTTCTTT. Residues: CASSDNTEAFF.

At least ten counts were recorded for this clone. V gene TRBV13 combines with J gene TRBJ2-1; 11 nucleotides match TRBD2. The V segment lost 5 bases and the J segment 8 bases; nucleotides outside the gene matches: 8. This CDR3 comprises 15 residues. The germline V gene encodes CDR1 PRHDT and CDR2 FYEKMQ (reference sequence). CDR3 sequence (DNA): TGTGCCAGCAGCCCCTCCGGGACTAGCGGTCATGAGCAGTTCTTC. It translates to CASSPSGTSGHEQFF.

The rearrangement joins TRBV7-9 to TRBJ1-2; D gene uncertain. Germline-derived CDR1 and CDR2 are SEHNR and FQNEAQ (reference sequence). V shed 3 bases and J shed 4 bases, with 15 bases lying between them. This CDR3 has 15 amino acids. In DNA form, the CDR3 reads TGTGCCAGCAGCTTGGAGGTCCTCGGAGGCTATGGCTACACCTTC. Its protein is CASSLEVLGGYGYTF.

The chain carries TRBV25-1 and TRBJ2-7; 9 bases are shared with TRBD1. In germline, CDR1 is MGHDK, CDR2 SYGVNS. J was trimmed by 1 base and V by 3 bases; bases with no gene match: 4. This CDR3 contains 15 residues. CDR3 nucleotides: TGTGCCAGCAGTGATTCCGGGACAGGGTCCTACGAGCAGTACTTC. It yields the protein CASSDSGTGSYEQYF.

The CDR3 DNA sequence: TGCAGCGTTGAACGGAACACCTACGAGCAGTACTTC. As protein: CSVERNTYEQYF. V usage is TRBV29-1 and J usage is TRBJ2-7, with unresolved D. Trimming pared 2 bases from V and 2 bases from J, leaving 7 bases between. The CDR3 has 12 residues. Germline V gene data show CDR1 as SQVTM and CDR2 as ANQGSEA.

The chain couples TRBV11-1 to TRBJ2-5; weak D call: TRBD1 (7 bases). V was shortened by 5 bases and J by 2 bases, with 18 bases between the two germline ends. Germline CDR1 is SGHAT and CDR2 is FQDESV (reference sequence). CDR3 length: 16 amino acids. The CDR3 bases are TGTGCCAGCAGCCAGCGGAGGGGGACAGAGCAAGAGACCCAGTACTTC. Translation gives CASSQRRGTEQETQYF.

This chain joins TRBV6-5 and TRBJ2-7, with 7 positions matching TRBD2. Germline-derived CDR1 and CDR2 are MNHEY and SVGAGI. The CDR3 length is 15 residues. Trimming took 6 bases from V and 0 from J; bases not matched to a gene: 8. CDR3: CASSPSGGGSYEQYF. The CDR3 DNA reads TGTGCCAGCAGCCCTAGCGGAGGTGGCTCCTACGAGCAGTACTTC.

The chain uses TRBV5-1 and TRBJ2-3, with D possibly matching TRBD1 (6 bases). Germline CDR1 reads SGHRS; CDR2 reads YFSETQ. The CDR3 spans 16 residues. V was cut by 4 bases and J by 0 bases, with 15 bases left in between. CDR3 coding DNA: TGCGCCAGCAGCCAGGGGTCTTGGGCGAGCACAGATACGCAGTATTTT. Encoded protein: CASSQGSWASTDTQYF.

The CDR3 is CASSHSKGKNNEQFF. In DNA form, the CDR3 reads TGCGCCAGCAGCCATTCTAAGGGGAAGAACAATGAGCAGTTCTTC. This chain uses TRBV4-1 with TRBJ2-1; TRBD1 is a possible D gene (5 bases). V lost 3 bases and J 5 bases, leaving 14 bases between the germline ends. This CDR3 is built from 15 residues. Germline CDR1 reads MGHRA; CDR2 reads YSYEKL.

In this sample, this clone turned up a few times. The J gene is TRBJ2-3, the V gene TRBV6-1, with D uncertain. Trimming cost V 6 bases and J 1 base, with 5 bases left between them. The CDR3 spans 12 residues. The germline V gene encodes CDR1 MNHNS and CDR2 SASEGT. CDR3 sequence: CASRVGTDTQYF. The CDR3 coding sequence is TGTGCCAGCAGAGTAGGCACAGATACGCAGTATTTT.

The gene calls are TRBV4-1 and TRBJ1-2, with D hard to call. CDR3 length equals 13 residues. Germline CDR1 MGHRA, CDR2 YSYEKL. V gave up 0 bases and J gave up 4 bases, with 6 bases separating them. CDR3 sequence (DNA): TGCGCCAGCAGCCAAGATCGACTCTATGGCTACACCTTC. This gives the protein CASSQDRLYGYTF.

The table lists this clone with a few counts. The rearrangement joins TRBV7-9 to TRBJ2-1, with 12 bases matching TRBD2. Losses at the gene ends were 1 base for V and 5 bases for J; bases not matched to a gene: 0. The CDR3 consists of 15 residues. Germline values: CDR1 SEHNR, CDR2 FQNEAQ (reference sequence). CDR3 nucleotide sequence: TGTGCCAGCAGCTTAGGGACTAGCGGGAACAATGAGCAGTTCTTC. This gives the protein CASSLGTSGNNEQFF.

The chain uses TRBV10-2 and TRBJ1-2; D remains ambiguous. Per germline, CDR1 WSHSY and CDR2 SAAADI. V lost 0 bases, J lost 6 bases, and 11 bases lay in between. This CDR3 is built from 14 residues. The CDR3 region has the DNA TGCGCCAGCAGTGAGTCGGTGGCAGTGAATGGCTACACCTTC. Protein product: CASSESVAVNGYTF.

The rearrangement joins TRBV27 to TRBJ1-4; D might be TRBD1 (6 bases). V gave up 6 bases and J gave up 0 bases, with 14 bases separating them. Germline CDR1 reads MNHEY; CDR2 reads SMNVEV (reference sequence). CDR3 length equals 16 residues. The DNA of the CDR3 is TGTGCCAGCAGCGACGCCTACAGGGCAACTAATGAAAAACTGTTTTTT. Residues: CASSDAYRATNEKLFF.

The genes are TRBV11-3 and TRBJ2-1; D might be TRBD1 (6 bases). This CDR3 is built from 14 residues. V was cut by 1 base and J by 8 bases, with 12 bases left in between. Per germline, CDR1 SGHNT and CDR2 YENEEA. This chain's CDR3 is CASSLVQGMDEQFF. The CDR3 bases are TGTGCCAGCAGCTTAGTCCAGGGGATGGATGAGCAGTTCTTC.

The chain has TRBV13 and TRBJ2-1, with 10 bases fitting TRBD1. CDR1 is PRHDT, CDR2 FYEKMQ, per germline (reference sequence). This CDR3 spans 17 amino acids. Trimming removed 5 bases from V and 5 bases from J; junction bases left unmatched: 12. CDR3 in DNA: TGTGCCAGCAGCATCATATTAAGAGGGACAGGGGACAATGAGCAGTTCTTC. Encoded protein: CASSIILRGTGDNEQFF.